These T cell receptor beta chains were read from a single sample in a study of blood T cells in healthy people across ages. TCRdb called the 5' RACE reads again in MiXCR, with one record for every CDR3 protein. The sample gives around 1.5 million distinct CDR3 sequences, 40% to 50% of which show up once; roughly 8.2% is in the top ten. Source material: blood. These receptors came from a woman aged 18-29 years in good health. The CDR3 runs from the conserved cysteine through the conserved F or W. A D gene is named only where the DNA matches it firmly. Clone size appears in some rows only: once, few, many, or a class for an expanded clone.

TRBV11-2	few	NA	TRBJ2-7	TGTGCCAGCAGCTTAGATCGAGGTGGGACGGGCTCCTACGAGCAGTACTTC	CASSLDRGGTGSYEQYF
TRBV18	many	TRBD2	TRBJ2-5	TGTGCCAGCTCCCCCGGACTAGCTGAGACCCAGTACTTC	CASSPGLAETQYF
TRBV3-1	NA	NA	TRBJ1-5	TGTGCCAGCAGCCTCCGGGACGGAGGTCCCCAGCATTTT	CASSLRDGGPQHF
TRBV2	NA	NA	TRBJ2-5	TGTGCCAGAAGTGAGGGGTCCGACGGGACCCAGTACTTC	CARSEGSDGTQYF
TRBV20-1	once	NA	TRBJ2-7	TGCAGTGTCGGCGGGATCAGTTCCTACGAGCAGTACTTC	CSVGGISSYEQYF
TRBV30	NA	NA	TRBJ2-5	TGTGCCTGGAGACCTCCGGGTTGGTCGGAGACCCAGTACTTC	CAWRPPGWSETQYF
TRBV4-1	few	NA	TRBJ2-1	TGCGCCAGCAGCCCTAACCCCTCGGATGAGCAGTTCTTC	CASSPNPSDEQFF
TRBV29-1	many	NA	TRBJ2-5	TGCAGCGCCGGAGGTTGGGAGGTCCAAGAGACCCAGTACTTC	CSAGGWEVQETQYF
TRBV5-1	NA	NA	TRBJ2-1	TGCGCCAGCAGCCCGCCACCCCGCTACAATGAGCAGTTCTTC	CASSPPPRYNEQFF
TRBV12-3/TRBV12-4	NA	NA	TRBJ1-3	TGTGCCAGCAGCGCAGGTCCCACCCCATATTTT	CASSAGPTPYF
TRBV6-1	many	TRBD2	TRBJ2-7	TGTGCCAGCAGTGAAGCGAGCGGGAGCTCCTACGAGCAGTACTTC	CASSEASGSSYEQYF
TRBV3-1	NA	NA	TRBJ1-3	TGTGCCAGCAGCCCTCAAGCTGGAAACACCATATATTTT	CASSPQAGNTIYF
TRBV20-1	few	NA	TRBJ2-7	TGCAGTGCTAGGGTTATCAACGAGCAGTACTTC	CSARVINEQYF